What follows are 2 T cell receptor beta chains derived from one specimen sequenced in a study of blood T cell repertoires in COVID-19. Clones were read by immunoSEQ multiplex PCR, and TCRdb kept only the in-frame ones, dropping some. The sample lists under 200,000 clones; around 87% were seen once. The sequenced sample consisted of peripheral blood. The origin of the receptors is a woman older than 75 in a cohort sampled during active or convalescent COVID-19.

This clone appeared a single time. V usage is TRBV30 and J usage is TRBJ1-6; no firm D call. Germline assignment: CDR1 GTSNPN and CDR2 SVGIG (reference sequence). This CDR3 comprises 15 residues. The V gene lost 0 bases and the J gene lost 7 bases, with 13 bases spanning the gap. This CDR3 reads CAWSVGRPGNSPLHF. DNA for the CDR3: TGTGCCTGGAGTGTAGGTCGCCCGGGGAATTCACCCCTCCACTTT. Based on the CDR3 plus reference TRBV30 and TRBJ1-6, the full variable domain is SQTIHQWPATLVQPVGSPLSLECTVEGTSNPNLYWYRQAAGRGLQLLFYSVGIGQISSEVPQNLSASRPQDRQFILSSKKLLLSDSGFYLCAWSVGRPGNSPLHFGNGTRLTVT.

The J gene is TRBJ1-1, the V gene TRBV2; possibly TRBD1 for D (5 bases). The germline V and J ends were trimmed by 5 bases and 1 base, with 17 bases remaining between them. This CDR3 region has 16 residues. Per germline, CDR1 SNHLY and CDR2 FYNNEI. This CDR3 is CASSLTWGEANTEAFF. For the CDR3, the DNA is TGTGCCAGCAGTCTAACATGGGGGGAAGCGAACACTGAAGCTTTCTTT. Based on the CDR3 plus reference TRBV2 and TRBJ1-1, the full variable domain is EPEVTQTPSHQVTQMGQEVILRCVPISNHLYFYWYRQILGQKVEFLVSFYNNEISEKSEIFDDQFSVERPDGSNFTLKIRSTKLEDSAMYFCASSLTWGEANTEAFFGQGTRLTVV.